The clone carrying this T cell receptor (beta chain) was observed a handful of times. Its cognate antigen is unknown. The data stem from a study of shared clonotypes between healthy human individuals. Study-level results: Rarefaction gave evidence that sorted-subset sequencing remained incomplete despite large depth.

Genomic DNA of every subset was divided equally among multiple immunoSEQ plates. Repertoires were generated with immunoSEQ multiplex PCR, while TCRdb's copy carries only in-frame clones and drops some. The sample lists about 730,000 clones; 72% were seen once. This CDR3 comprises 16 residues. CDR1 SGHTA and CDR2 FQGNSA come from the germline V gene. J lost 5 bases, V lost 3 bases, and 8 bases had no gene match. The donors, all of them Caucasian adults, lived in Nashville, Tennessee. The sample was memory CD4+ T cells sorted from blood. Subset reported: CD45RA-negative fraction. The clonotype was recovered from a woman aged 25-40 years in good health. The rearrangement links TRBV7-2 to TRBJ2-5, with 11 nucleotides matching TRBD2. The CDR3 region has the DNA TGTGCCAGCAGCTTTTTCGGGCTAGCGGGAGGCGAGACCCAGTACTTC. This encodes CASSFFGLAGGETQYF.